Sequencing of this T cell receptor beta chain was carried out in a study of blood T cell repertoires in COVID-19. Study in general: Some COVID-19 samples were acute and others convalescent; all came from the United States, Italy and Spain. The cDNA or gDNA used as material had been derived from T cells, B-cell-depleted T cells, or PBMCs.

The authors' processing: Nucleated cell number was recorded as an estimate derived from reference gene primer amplification. Some clones are missing from TCRdb's copy, which holds only in-frame ones; the method was immunoSEQ multiplex PCR. That table gives V, J and clone size, and the DNA gave D and trimming. There are approximately 70,000 clones in the sample; around 86% occur only once, and around 12% lies in the top ten. This clone came up a few times. Trimming removed 6 bases from V and 6 bases from J, with 17 bases in between. CDR1 is SEHNR and CDR2 is FQNEAQ in the germline V gene (reference sequence). The CDR3 extends over 14 amino acids.

The clonotype was recovered from a woman between 55 and 75 years old with acute or convalescent COVID-19. Source material: peripheral blood. The rearrangement joins TRBV7-9 to TRBJ1-1, with D tentatively TRBD1 (5 bases). CDR3 residues: CASSTFRWGAEAFF. CDR3 in DNA: TGTGCCAGCAGTACATTTCGGTGGGGGGCTGAAGCTTTCTTT.